The sequence of this T cell receptor beta chain was determined in a study of blood T cell repertoires in COVID-19 (TCRdb year 2020). Notes on the research overall: The collaborator samples originated in the United States, Italy and Spain and spanned the acute and convalescent phases of COVID-19. The prospective study material was composed of cDNA or gDNA derived from T cells, B-cell-depleted T cells, or PBMCs. Samples came from the ongoing ImmuneRACE study (first 160 participants) plus 1,254 subjects from 6 global collaborators. Where available, HLA class I and class II types were obtained from metadata supplied by the sample provider rather than from assay-based typing. A freely available public database, intended as a resource for researchers studying the immune response to SARS-CoV-2, is where the repertoires were released. Subjects who had been exposed to COVID-19, were actively infected with it, or had recovered from it provided the deeply sampled blood TCRbeta repertoires that made up the dataset. Sample metadata almost always included a de-identified subject ID, COVID-19 status, age in years and sex. What the work shows at the level of the full study, not this receptor alone: The quantity of clinical and demographic metadata differed by source and by participant and was supplied without curation.

Points on this clone: The target of this receptor is not known. No base qualities exist here, and no much larger clone lies one base off it.

Each collaborating institution followed its own protocols to collect whole blood in K2EDTA tubes. For TCRbeta analysis, collaborators shipped samples in one of three forms: frozen whole blood, isolated PBMCs, or DNA extracted from either of those sample types. The immunoSEQ Assay, a bias-controlled multiplex PCR, was used to amplify TCRbeta CDR3 regions from genomic DNA. As for how the authors treated the data: Nucleated cell counts per sample were estimated from amplification of reference gene primers within the assay. Sequence reads were collapsed and filtered to measure the absolute abundance of every unique TCRbeta CDR3 rearrangement. For each sample, productive Simpson clonality was calculated as the square root of Simpson's diversity index over productive rearrangements. The table was pulled from immuneACCESS by TCRdb, which kept in-frame rearrangements only. Such tables lose some clones; where checked, under half of the loss comes from unresolved V genes, and the rest has no known cause. That table gives V, J and clone size, and the DNA gave D and trimming. For this sample the table gives 200,000 to 300,000 clones, of which 84% were detected only once. The top ten clonotypes cover 4.2% of the sample.

The germline V gene (reference sequence) yields MNHEY for CDR1 and SMNVEV for CDR2. V drops 2 bases and J drops 10 bases, leaving 24 bases in between. The CDR3 has 16 amino acids, counting the end cysteine and phenylalanine. Solely the CDR3 DNA is kept, with 48 bases framed from the first base. This clonotype originated in a man aged 55 to 70 with acute or convalescent COVID-19. The V gene is TRBV27 and the J gene is TRBJ2-7, with a tentative D gene TRBD1 over 5 matching bases. Input material: peripheral blood. The sequenced DNA: TGTGCCAGCAGTTTAGGTAGGCAGGGATTGGCACTCCTACAGTACTTC. The resulting protein is CASSLGRQGLALLQYF.